This T cell receptor (beta chain) was captured by sequencing in a study of T cell clonotyping in hematopoietic cell transplantation. Study outcomes and limitations: Broader posttransplant TCR repertoire diversity was predicted by graft donor and pretransplant recipient Inverse Simpson Index values. No sorting was done, leaving CD4 and CD8 contributions mixed. Recipient TCR diversity dropped after transplant; expanded clonotypes rose from day 30 to 180.

The germline CDR1 and CDR2 sequences are LNHDA and SQIVND (reference sequence). Trimming took 2 bases from V and 2 from J, leaving 10 bases between them. The CDR3 covers 15 residues. The repertoire was sequenced with immunoSEQ multiplex PCR; TCRdb's copy has only in-frame clones and lacks some. The sample contains around 37,000 clones, 85% of which appear only once. About this clone itself: The antigen remains undetermined.

Time point specified: recipient sample about 28 days before transplant, after cytoreduction. The rearrangement links TRBV19 to TRBJ1-5; weak D call: TRBD1 (5 bases). The clonotype originates from a man aged 55 to 69 with acute myeloid leukemia. Some clones in this sample may be carry-over from other donors' samples. The material was peripheral blood mononuclear cells, obtained before stem cell transplant. Here the CDR3 DNA reads TGTGCCAGTAGTATAACGCGGGGCCGCAATCAGCCCCAGCATTTT. Amino acid sequence: CASSITRGRNQPQHF.